This TCR beta chain was captured by sequencing in a study of blood T cell repertoires in COVID-19. Germline values: CDR1 LNHDA, CDR2 SQIVND (reference sequence). J gave up 6 bases and V 6 bases, and 10 bases lay outside the gene matches. CDR3 length: 14 amino acids. Repertoires were generated with immunoSEQ multiplex PCR, while TCRdb's copy carries only in-frame clones and drops some. The repertoire has 250,000 to 300,000 clones, around 90% of them found once; the top ten carry approximately 0.8%. The sample was peripheral blood. The chain has TRBV19 and TRBJ1-2, with 7 bases lining up with TRBD1. The TCR originated in a woman aged 30 to 39 with acute or convalescent COVID-19. The CDR3 sequence is CASRAQDRIHGYTF. CDR3 nucleotide sequence: TGTGCCAGTAGAGCTCAGGACAGGATACATGGCTACACCTTC.